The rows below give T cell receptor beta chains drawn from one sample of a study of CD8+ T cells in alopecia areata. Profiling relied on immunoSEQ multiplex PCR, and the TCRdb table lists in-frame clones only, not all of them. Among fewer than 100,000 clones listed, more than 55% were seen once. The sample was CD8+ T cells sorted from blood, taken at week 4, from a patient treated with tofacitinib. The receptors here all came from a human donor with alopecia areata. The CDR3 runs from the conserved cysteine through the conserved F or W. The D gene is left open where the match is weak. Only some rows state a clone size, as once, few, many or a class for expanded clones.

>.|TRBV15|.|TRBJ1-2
TGTGCCACCAGCAGAGATGTGCCTACGGGTTATGGCTACACCTTC
CATSRDVPTGYGYTF
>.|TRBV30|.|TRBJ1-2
TGTGCCTGGAGTCCCCACGTCTTGACAAGTGACTATGGCTACACCTTC
CAWSPHVLTSDYGYTF
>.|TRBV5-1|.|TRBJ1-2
TGCGCCAGCAGCCCACGGATCAAGGACAGTCCAGGGACTTATGGCTACACCTTC
CASSPRIKDSPGTYGYTF
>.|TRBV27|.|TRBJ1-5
TGTGCCAGCAGTTTACGTCCTAGCAATCAGCCCCAGCATTTT
CASSLRPSNQPQHF
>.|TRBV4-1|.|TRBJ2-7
TGCGCCAGCAGCCCAGTATCGACAGCCGAGCAGTACTTC
CASSPVSTAEQYF
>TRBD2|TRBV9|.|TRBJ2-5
TGTGCCAGCAGCGTAGGCGCGGGAGTTGTGCAAGAGACCCAGTACTTC
CASSVGAGVVQETQYF
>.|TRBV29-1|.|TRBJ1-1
TGCAGCGTTGCGTTCGGCAGCATGAACACTGAAGCTTTCTTT
CSVAFGSMNTEAFF
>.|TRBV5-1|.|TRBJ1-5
TGCGCCAGCAGCTTGGAACCGGACTCGCCCCAGCATTTT
CASSLEPDSPQHF
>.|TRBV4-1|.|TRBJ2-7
TGCGCCAGCAGCTCGTTATCCGGTTTCGGTGAGCAGTACTTC
CASSSLSGFGEQYF
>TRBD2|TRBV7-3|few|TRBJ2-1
TGTGCCAGCAGACTAAGCGGGGGGATCTACAATGAGCAGTTCTTC
CASRLSGGIYNEQFF
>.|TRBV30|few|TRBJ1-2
TGTACCTGGAATAAGGGTGCCTATGGCTACACCTTC
CTWNKGAYGYTF
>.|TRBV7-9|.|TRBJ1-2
TGTGCCAGCAGCCCAACGGGCAACTATGGCTACACCTTC
CASSPTGNYGYTF
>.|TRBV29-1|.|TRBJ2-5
TGCAGCGTGCAGAGGGGGGACGGGGAGACCCAGTACTTC
CSVQRGDGETQYF
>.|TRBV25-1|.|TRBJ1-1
TGTGCCAGCAGGGGATATGAAGCTTTCTTT
CASRGYEAFF
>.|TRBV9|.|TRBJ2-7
TGTGCCAGCAGCGTAGAACCGGGAGATTTTGGCTACGAGCAGTACTTC
CASSVEPGDFGYEQYF
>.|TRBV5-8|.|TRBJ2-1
TGTGCCAGCAGCTTGGAAATGCGGTGGGAGAGCTCCTACAATGAGCAGTTCTTC
CASSLEMRWESSYNEQFF
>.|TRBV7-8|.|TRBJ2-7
TGTGCCAGCAGCTTAGGGGGACCAACCTACGAGCAGTACTTC
CASSLGGPTYEQYF
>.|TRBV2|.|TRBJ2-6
TGTGCCAGCAGTGAGGTTGGGATCTCTGGGGCCAACGTCCTGACTTTC
CASSEVGISGANVLTF
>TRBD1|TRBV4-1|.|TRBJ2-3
TGCGCCAGCAGCCACCGAGGAACAGGGGGCAATGAGGGTACGCAGTATTTT
CASSHRGTGGNEGTQYF
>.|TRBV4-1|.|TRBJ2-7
TGCGCCAGCAGCCAGAGAGACGGCTCCTACGAGCAGTACTTC
CASSQRDGSYEQYF
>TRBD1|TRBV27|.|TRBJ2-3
TGTGCCAGCAGCACGGACAGGAGCGGCACAGATACGCAGTATTTT
CASSTDRSGTDTQYF
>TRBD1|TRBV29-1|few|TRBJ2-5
TGCAGCGCCGAGGACAGGGGGCTTCAAGAGACCCAGTACTTC
CSAEDRGLQETQYF
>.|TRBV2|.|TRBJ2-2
TGTGCCAGCAGTGAATGGCGAGCCAACACCGGGGAGCTGTTTTTT
CASSEWRANTGELFF
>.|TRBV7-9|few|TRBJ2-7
TGTGCCAGCATCCCGAAGGGGGGCTACCTCTACGAGCAGTACTTC
CASIPKGGYLYEQYF
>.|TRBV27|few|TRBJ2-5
TGTGCCAGCAGTTCAGTCGGGGGCGCAGAGACCCAGTACTTC
CASSSVGGAETQYF
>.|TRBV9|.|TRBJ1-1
TGTGCCAGCAGCGAACTCGGGGGAGGTCGACGCGCTGAAGCTTTCTTT
CASSELGGGRRAEAFF
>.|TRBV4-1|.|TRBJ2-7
TGCGCCAGCAGCCAAGAGAGGTCCAGCTCCTACGAGCAGTACTTC
CASSQERSSSYEQYF
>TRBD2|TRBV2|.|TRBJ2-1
TGTGCCAGCAGTTATAGCGGGAGGGCCGGGAATGAGCAGTTCTTC
CASSYSGRAGNEQFF
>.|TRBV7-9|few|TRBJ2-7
TGTGCCAGCAGCCCCGGCTCCTCGGGGTACGAGCAGTACTTC
CASSPGSSGYEQYF
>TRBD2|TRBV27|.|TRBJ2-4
TGTGCCAGCCGTACTAGCGGCGCCAAAAACATTCAGTACTTC
CASRTSGAKNIQYF
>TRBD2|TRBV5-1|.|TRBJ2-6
TGCGCCAGCAGCTTGGGACTAGCGGGGGCCGCCTCTGGGGCCAACGTCCTGACTTTC
CASSLGLAGAASGANVLTF
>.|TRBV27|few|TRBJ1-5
TGTGCCAGCAGGCGCGGGGTCGAGCCCCAGCATTTT
CASRRGVEPQHF
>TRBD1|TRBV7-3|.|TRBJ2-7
TGTGCCAGCAGCCAGTCAGGGGGATTGGCCGAGCAGTACTTC
CASSQSGGLAEQYF
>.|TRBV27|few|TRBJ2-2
TGTGCCAGCAGTAGACGGACACCGGACACCGGGGAGCTGTTTTTT
CASSRRTPDTGELFF
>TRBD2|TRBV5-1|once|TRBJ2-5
TGCGCCAGCAGCTTGGGACTAGCGGGGGCCCGAGAAGAGACCCAGTACTTC
CASSLGLAGAREETQYF
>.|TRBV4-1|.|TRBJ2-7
TGCGCCAGCAGCCTTCCAGGTAACGCCTACGAGCAGTACTTC
CASSLPGNAYEQYF
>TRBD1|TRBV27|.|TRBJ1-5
TGTGCCAGCAGTTCCGGGACAGGGGGCAATCAGCCCCAGCATTTT
CASSSGTGGNQPQHF
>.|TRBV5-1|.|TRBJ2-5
TGCGCCAGCAGCTTGGTTCAGGATGGCGAGACCCAGTACTTC
CASSLVQDGETQYF
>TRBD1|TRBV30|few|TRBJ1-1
TGTGCCTGGAGCACCGGGACAGGGCGAACTGAAGCTTTCTTT
CAWSTGTGRTEAFF
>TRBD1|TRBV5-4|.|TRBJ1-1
TGTGCCAGCAGCTTGCGGGACAGGGCAACTGAAGCTTTCTTT
CASSLRDRATEAFF
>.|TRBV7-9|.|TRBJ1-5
TGTGCCAGCAGCTTAGGAGACAGCGCCTATCAGCCCCAGCATTTT
CASSLGDSAYQPQHF
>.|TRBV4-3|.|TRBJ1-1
TGCGCCAGCAGCCAAGAGTTCCCACAGAACACTGAAGCTTTCTTT
CASSQEFPQNTEAFF
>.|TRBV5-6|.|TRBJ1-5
TGTGCCAGCAGCTTGCAGGGCAATCAGCCCCAGCATTTT
CASSLQGNQPQHF
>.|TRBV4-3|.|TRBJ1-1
TGCGCCAGCAGCCCCTCATCTAGCGACACTGAAGCTTTCTTT
CASSPSSSDTEAFF